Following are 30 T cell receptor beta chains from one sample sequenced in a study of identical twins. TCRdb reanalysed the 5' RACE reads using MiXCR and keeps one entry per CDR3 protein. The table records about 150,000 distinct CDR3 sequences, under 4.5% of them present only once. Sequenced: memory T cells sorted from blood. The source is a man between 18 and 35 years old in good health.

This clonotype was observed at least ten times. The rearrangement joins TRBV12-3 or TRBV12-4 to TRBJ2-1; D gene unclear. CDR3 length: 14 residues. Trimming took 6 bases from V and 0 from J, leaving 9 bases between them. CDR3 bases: TGTGCCAGCAGCTCTCCCCCCTCCTACAATGAGCAGTTCTTC. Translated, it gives CASSSPPSYNEQFF.

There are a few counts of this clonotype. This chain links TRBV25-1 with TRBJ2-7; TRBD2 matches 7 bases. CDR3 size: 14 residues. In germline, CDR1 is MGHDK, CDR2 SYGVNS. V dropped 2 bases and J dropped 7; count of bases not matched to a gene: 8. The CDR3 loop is CASSEGAAGGEQYF. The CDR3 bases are TGTGCCAGCAGTGAAGGTGCCGCCGGGGGGGAGCAGTACTTC.

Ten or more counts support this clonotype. The CDR3 is CSARDSHGVDTQYF. The CDR3 nucleotides read TGCAGTGCCAGGGACTCCCATGGGGTAGATACGCAGTATTTT. The J gene is TRBJ2-3, the V gene TRBV20-1; D perhaps matches TRBD2 (6 bases). Trimming removed 6 bases at V and 5 bases at J, with 18 bases between. CDR3 length: 14 amino acids. CDR1 DFQATT and CDR2 SNEGSKA come from the germline V gene (reference sequence).

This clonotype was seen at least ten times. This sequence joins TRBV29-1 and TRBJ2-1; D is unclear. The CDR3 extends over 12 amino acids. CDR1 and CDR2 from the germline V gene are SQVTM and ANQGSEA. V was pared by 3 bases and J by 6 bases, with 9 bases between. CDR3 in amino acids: CSVDRRTNEQFF. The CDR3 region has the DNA TGCAGCGTTGATCGGCGGACCAATGAGCAGTTCTTC.

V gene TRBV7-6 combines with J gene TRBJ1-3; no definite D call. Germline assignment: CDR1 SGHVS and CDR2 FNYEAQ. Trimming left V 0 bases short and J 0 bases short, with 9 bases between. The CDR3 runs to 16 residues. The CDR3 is CASSLAGDYSGNTIYF. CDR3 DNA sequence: TGTGCCAGCAGCTTAGCCGGGGATTACTCTGGAAACACCATATATTTT.

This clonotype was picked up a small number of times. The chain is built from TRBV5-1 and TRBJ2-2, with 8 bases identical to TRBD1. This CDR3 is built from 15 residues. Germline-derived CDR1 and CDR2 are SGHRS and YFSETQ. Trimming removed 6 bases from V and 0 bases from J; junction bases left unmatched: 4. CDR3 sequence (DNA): TGCGCCAGCAACCCGGACAGGGCGAACACCGGGGAGCTGTTTTTT. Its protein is CASNPDRANTGELFF.

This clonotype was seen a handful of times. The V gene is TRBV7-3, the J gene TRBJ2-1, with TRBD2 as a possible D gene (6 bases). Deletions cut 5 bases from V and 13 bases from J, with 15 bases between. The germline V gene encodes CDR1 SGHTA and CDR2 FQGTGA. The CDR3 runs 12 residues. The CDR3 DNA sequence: TGTGCCAGCAGCGCGGTGGCCGGGGGACAGTTCTTC. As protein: CASSAVAGGQFF.

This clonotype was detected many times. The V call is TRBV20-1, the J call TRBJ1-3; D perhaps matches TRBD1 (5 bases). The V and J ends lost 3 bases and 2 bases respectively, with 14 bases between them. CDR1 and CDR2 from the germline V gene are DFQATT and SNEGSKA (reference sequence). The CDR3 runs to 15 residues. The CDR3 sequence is CSARVGANPGNTIYF. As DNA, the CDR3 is TGCAGTGCTAGGGTCGGGGCAAATCCTGGAAACACCATATATTTT.

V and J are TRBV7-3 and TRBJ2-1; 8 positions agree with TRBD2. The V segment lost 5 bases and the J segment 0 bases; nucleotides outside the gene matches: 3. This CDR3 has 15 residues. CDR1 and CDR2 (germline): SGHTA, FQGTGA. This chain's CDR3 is CASSHGRASYNEQFF. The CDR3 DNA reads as TGTGCCAGCAGCCACGGGAGGGCCTCCTACAATGAGCAGTTCTTC.

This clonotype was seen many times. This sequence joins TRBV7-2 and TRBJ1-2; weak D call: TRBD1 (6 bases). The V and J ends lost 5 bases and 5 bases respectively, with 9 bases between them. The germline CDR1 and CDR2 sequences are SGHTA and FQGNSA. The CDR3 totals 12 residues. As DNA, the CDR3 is TGTGCCAGCAGCCAAGGACAGTATGGCTACACCTTC. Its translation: CASSQGQYGYTF.

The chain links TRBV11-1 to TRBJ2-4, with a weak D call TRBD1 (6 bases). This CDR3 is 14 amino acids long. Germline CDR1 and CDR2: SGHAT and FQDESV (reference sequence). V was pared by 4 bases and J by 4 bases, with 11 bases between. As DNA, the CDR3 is TGTGCCAGCAGCTCTCCGGGACAAAAAAACATTCAGTACTTC. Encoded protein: CASSSPGQKNIQYF.

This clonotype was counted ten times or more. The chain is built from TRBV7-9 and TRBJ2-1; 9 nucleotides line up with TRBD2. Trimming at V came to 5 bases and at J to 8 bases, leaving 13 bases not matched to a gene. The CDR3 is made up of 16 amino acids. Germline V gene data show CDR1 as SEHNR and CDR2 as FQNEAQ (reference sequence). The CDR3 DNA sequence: TGTGCCAGCAGCCCGGTAGCGGGGGAAGGTGCGTATGAGCAGTTCTTC. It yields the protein CASSPVAGEGAYEQFF.

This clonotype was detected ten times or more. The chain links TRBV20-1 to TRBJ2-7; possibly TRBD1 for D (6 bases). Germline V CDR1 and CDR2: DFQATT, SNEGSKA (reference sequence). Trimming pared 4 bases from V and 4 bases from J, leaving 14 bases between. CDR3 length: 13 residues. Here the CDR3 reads CSAKDSLGYEQYV. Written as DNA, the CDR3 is TGCAGTGCTAAGGACAGCCTAGGGTACGAGCAGTACGTC.

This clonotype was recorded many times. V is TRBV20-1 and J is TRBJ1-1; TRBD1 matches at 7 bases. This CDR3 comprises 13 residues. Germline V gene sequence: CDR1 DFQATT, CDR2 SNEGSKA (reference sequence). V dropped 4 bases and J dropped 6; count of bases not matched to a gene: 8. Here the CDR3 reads CSAKWRQGAEAFF. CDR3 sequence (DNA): TGCAGTGCTAAATGGAGACAGGGCGCTGAAGCTTTCTTT.

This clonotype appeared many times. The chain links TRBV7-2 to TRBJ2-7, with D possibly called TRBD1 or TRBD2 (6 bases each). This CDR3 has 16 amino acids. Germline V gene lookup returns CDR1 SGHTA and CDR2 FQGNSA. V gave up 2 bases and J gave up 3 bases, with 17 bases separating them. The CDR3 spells CASSLMGGDIGYEQYF. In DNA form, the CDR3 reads TGTGCCAGCAGCTTAATGGGGGGCGATATCGGCTACGAGCAGTACTTC.

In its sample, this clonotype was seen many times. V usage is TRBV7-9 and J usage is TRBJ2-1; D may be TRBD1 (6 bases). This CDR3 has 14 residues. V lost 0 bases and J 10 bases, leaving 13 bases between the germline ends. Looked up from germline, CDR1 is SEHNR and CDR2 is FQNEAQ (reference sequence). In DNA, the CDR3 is TGTGCCAGCAGCTTAGCGGTTTCTAGGGGGGAGCAGTTCTTC. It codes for CASSLAVSRGEQFF.

The CDR3 DNA reads TGTGCCAGCAACTCTGGTTACTTTGAAGCTTTCTTT. It yields the protein CASNSGYFEAFF. V is TRBV2 and J is TRBJ1-1; D ambiguous. Trimming left V 7 bases short and J 7 bases short, with 13 bases between. The CDR3 sequence is 12 residues long. Germline values: CDR1 SNHLY, CDR2 FYNNEI.

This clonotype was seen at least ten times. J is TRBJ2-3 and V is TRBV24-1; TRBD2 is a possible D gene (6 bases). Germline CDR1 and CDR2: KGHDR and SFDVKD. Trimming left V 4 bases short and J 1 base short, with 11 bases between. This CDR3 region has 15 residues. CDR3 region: CATSEHWGGTDTQYF. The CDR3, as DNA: TGTGCCACCAGTGAACACTGGGGGGGCACAGATACGCAGTATTTT.

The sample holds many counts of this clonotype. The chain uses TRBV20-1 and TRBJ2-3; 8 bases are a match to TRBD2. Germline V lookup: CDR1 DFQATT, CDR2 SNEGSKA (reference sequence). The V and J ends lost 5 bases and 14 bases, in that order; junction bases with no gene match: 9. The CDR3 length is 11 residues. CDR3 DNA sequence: TGCAGTGCTGAACTAGCGGCTTCGGTGTATTTT. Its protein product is CSAELAASVYF.

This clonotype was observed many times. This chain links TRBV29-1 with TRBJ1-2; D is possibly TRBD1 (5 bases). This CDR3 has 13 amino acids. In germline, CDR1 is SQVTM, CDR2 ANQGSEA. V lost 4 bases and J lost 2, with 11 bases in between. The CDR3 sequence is CSVGDRGNYGYTF. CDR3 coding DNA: TGCAGCGTTGGTGACCGGGGCAACTATGGCTACACCTTC.

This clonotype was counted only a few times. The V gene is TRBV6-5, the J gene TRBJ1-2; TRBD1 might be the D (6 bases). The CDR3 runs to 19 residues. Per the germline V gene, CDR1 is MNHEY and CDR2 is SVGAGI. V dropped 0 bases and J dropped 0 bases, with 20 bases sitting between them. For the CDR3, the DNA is TGTGCCAGCAGTTACTCTAACGAACACCACAGGGCTGCTAACTATGGCTACACCTTC. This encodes CASSYSNEHHRAANYGYTF.

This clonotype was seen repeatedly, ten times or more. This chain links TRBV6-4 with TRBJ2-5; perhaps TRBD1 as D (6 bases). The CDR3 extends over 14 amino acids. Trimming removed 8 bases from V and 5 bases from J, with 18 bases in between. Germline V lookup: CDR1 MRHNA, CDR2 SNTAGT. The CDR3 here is CASLGQWDGETQYF. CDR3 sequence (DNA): TGTGCCAGCCTAGGACAGTGGGACGGGGAGACCCAGTACTTC.

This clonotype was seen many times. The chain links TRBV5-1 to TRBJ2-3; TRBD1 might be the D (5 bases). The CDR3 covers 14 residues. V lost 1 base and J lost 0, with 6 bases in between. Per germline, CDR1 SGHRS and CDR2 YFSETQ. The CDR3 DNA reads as TGCGCCAGCAGCTTGAGGGGAAGCACAGATACGCAGTATTTT. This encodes CASSLRGSTDTQYF.

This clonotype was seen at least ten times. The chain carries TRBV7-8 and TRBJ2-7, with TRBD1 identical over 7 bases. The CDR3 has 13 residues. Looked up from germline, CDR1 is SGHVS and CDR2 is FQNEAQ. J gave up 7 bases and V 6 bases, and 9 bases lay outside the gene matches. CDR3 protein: CASRGTGQTEQYF. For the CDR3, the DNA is TGTGCCAGCAGAGGGACGGGACAGACTGAGCAGTACTTC.

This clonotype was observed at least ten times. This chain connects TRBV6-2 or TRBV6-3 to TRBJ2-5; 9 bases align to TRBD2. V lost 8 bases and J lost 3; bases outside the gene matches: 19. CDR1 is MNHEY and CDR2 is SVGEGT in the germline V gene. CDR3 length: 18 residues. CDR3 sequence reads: CASRKRRLAGDNKETQYF. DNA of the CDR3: TGTGCCAGCCGAAAACGGAGGTTAGCGGGAGACAACAAAGAGACCCAGTACTTC.

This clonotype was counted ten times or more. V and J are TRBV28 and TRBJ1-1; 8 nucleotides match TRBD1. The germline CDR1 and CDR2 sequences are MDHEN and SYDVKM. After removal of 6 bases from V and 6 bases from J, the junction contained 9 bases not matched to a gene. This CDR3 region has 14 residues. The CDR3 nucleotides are TGTGCCAGCAGGGGATCAGACAGGGGACCTGAAGCTTTCTTT. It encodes CASRGSDRGPEAFF.

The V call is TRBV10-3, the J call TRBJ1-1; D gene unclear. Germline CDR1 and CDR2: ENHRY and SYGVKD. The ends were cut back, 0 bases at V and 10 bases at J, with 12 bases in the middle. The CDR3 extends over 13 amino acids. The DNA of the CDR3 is TGTGCCATCAGTGAGTCGAACATCGCGGGAGCTTTCTTT. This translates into CAISESNIAGAFF.

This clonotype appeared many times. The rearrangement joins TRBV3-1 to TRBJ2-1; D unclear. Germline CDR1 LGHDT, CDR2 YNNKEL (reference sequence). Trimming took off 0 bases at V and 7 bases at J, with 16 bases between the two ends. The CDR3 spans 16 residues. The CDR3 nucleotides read TGTGCCAGCAGCCAAGACGGCCGAAGGCGCGAAAATGAGCAGTTCTTC. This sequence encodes CASSQDGRRRENEQFF.

DNA for the CDR3: TGTGCCAGCAGCCCCCGGGTGGGGGAGCTGTTTTTT. Protein product: CASSPRVGELFF. The chain uses TRBV7-7 and TRBJ2-2; no clear D gene. Trimming removed 5 bases from V and 8 bases from J, with 9 bases in between. CDR1 and CDR2 from the germline V gene are SSHAT and FNYEAQ (reference sequence). The CDR3 runs to 12 residues.

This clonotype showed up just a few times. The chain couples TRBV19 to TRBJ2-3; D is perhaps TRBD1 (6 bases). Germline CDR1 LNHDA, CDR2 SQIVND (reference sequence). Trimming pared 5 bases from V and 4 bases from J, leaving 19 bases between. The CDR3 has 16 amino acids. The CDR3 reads CASSFPRTDKADTQYF. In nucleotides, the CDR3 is TGTGCCAGTAGTTTCCCCAGGACAGATAAAGCAGATACGCAGTATTTT.